One sample yielded the 21 T cell receptor beta chains listed below, sequenced in a study of beta chain features in type 1 diabetes. Isolated RNA was reverse transcribed in full, so expressed TCRB transcripts were sequenced. Only in-frame clones appear in the TCRdb table, and some are missing; sequencing was by immunoSEQ multiplex PCR. This table holds around 170,000 clones, around 9.7% found once. General study findings and limits: In every one of the four CD4+ subsets, TCRB CDR3s were moderately but significantly shorter in Type 1 diabetes patients.

No cognate antigen is known for these TCRs. Sequenced material: central memory CD4+ T cells from blood. These TCRs come from a woman aged 25-40 years with type 1 diabetes.

The sample holds a few counts of this clone. The chain joins TRBV7-3 to TRBJ2-7; a possible D gene is TRBD1 (7 bases). The V gene's germline CDR1 is SGHTA and CDR2 FQGTGA. The CDR3 totals 14 residues. The V end was cut by 2 bases, the J end by 3 bases, with 11 bases between. The CDR3 region has the DNA TGTGCCAGCAGCTTAGGGGGGACAGTCTACGAGCAGTACTTC. Translation: CASSLGGTVYEQYF.

The rearrangement joins TRBV29-1 to TRBJ2-5; a weak D match, TRBD1 (6 bases). The CDR3 extends over 12 amino acids. Trimming took 7 bases from V and 2 from J, leaving 11 bases between them. Looked up from germline, CDR1 is SQVTM and CDR2 is ANQGSEA. The CDR3, as DNA: TGCAGCGCCTTGGACAGACAAGAGACCCAGTACTTC. Translated, it gives CSALDRQETQYF.

This clone was detected only a few times. The chain links TRBV6-6 to TRBJ2-7; 13 bases fit TRBD2. V was pared by 6 bases and J by 5 bases, with 4 bases of the junction left unmatched. Germline CDR1 MNHNY, CDR2 SVGAGI (reference sequence). The CDR3 is 14 residues long. The CDR3 is CASRGTSGKNEQYF. CDR3 DNA: TGTGCCAGCAGAGGGACTAGCGGGAAGAACGAGCAGTACTTC.

The rearrangement uses TRBV4-1 and TRBJ1-2; 10 bases fit TRBD1. V lost 0 bases and J lost 4; bases outside the gene matches: 8. Germline loops: CDR1 MGHRA, CDR2 YSYEKL. CDR3 size: 17 residues. CDR3: CASSQDSGTGVIYGYTF. CDR3 in DNA: TGCGCCAGCAGCCAAGACTCCGGGACAGGGGTTATCTATGGCTACACCTTC.

The chain has TRBV4-1 and TRBJ2-2; D perhaps matches TRBD2 (5 bases). The V gene lost 1 base and the J gene lost 2 bases, with 5 bases spanning the gap. The CDR3 covers 14 residues. Germline V gene lookup returns CDR1 MGHRA and CDR2 YSYEKL. The CDR3 coding sequence is TGCGCCAGCAGCCAAGGGACTAACACCGGGGAGCTGTTTTTT. Translation: CASSQGTNTGELFF.

V is TRBV30 and J is TRBJ2-1; 10 positions agree with TRBD2. This CDR3 spans 15 amino acids. The V and J ends lost 3 bases and 6 bases, in that order; junction bases with no gene match: 8. Germline V gene data show CDR1 as GTSNPN and CDR2 as SVGIG (reference sequence). The chain's CDR3 is CAWRPAGTSVNEQFF. The DNA for the CDR3 is TGTGCCTGGAGACCAGCCGGGACTAGCGTCAATGAGCAGTTCTTC.

This clone was counted between two and nine times. The V call is TRBV5-4, the J call TRBJ2-7, with D perhaps matching TRBD2 (5 bases). The germline gives CDR1 SGHNT, CDR2 YYREEE (reference sequence). Trimming removed 0 bases at V and 6 bases at J, with 7 bases between. The CDR3 covers 12 residues. CDR3 protein: CASSLGAGEQYF. The CDR3 DNA reads as TGTGCCAGCAGCTTGGGGGCGGGCGAGCAGTACTTC. The variable domain in full, with the rest retrieved from reference TRBV5-4 and TRBJ2-7, is ETGVTQSPTHLIKTRGQQVTLRCSSQSGHNTVSWYQQALGQGPQFIFQYYREEENGRGNFPPRFSGLQFPNYSSELNVNALELDDSALYLCASSLGAGEQYFGPGTRLTVT.

This chain links TRBV28 with TRBJ2-7; 7 nucleotides align to TRBD1. The CDR3 runs 13 residues. The germline gives CDR1 MDHEN, CDR2 SYDVKM. The ends lost 6 bases at V and 3 bases at J; junction bases unmatched: 5. CDR3 DNA sequence: TGTGCCAGCAGACTAGGGACAGACTACGAGCAGTACTTC. Amino acids: CASRLGTDYEQYF.

The J gene is TRBJ1-2, the V gene TRBV19; 8 positions agree with TRBD1. CDR3 size: 15 residues. Germline V gene lookup returns CDR1 LNHDA and CDR2 SQIVND (reference sequence). Germline trimming cut 5 bases from V and 0 bases from J; bases unmatched to any gene: 5. DNA of the CDR3: TGTGCCAGTAGTGGAAGACAGGGGTCTAACTATGGCTACACCTTC. This translates into CASSGRQGSNYGYTF. Based on the CDR3 plus reference TRBV19 and TRBJ1-2, the full variable domain is DGGITQSPKYLFRKEGQNVTLSCEQNLNHDAMYWYRQDPGQGLRLIYYSQIVNDFQKGDIAEGYSVSREKKESFPLTVTSAQKNPTAFYLCASSGRQGSNYGYTFGSGTRLTVV.

The chain combines TRBV27 with TRBJ1-1; 8 bases are shared with TRBD1. The V gene's germline CDR1 is MNHEY and CDR2 SMNVEV (reference sequence). Trimming cost V 7 bases and J 5 bases; bases outside gene matches: 9. The CDR3 consists of 14 residues. The CDR3 is CASIRGQGNTEAFF. Written as DNA, the CDR3 is TGTGCCAGCATCCGAGGACAGGGAAATACTGAAGCTTTCTTT.

This clone was seen only a few times. This chain joins TRBV2 and TRBJ2-1; 11 bases align to TRBD2. This CDR3 region has 15 residues. The V segment lost 5 bases and the J segment 6 bases; nucleotides outside the gene matches: 6. CDR1 and CDR2 from the germline V gene are SNHLY and FYNNEI. The CDR3 loop is CASSLAGGTSNEQFF. For the CDR3, the DNA is TGTGCCAGCAGTTTAGCGGGAGGGACGTCCAATGAGCAGTTCTTC.

As regards this clone: Other nucleotide sequences from this sample produce the same CDR3. The V and J genes are TRBV19 and TRBJ1-5; D gene unclear. V was pared by 3 bases and J by 5 bases, with 8 bases between. This CDR3 has 13 amino acids. Germline V gene sequence: CDR1 LNHDA, CDR2 SQIVND (reference sequence). The CDR3 loop is CASSIQADQPQHF. In DNA, the CDR3 is TGTGCCAGTAGTATCCAGGCTGATCAGCCCCAGCATTTT.

The chain is built from TRBV5-1 and TRBJ1-5; D perhaps matches TRBD1 (5 bases). Trimming cost V 1 base and J 7 bases, with 9 bases left between them. Germline CDR1 and CDR2: SGHRS and YFSETQ. The CDR3 sequence is 13 residues long. CDR3 nucleotide sequence: TGCGCCAGCAGCTTGAATACAGGCCAGCCCCAGCATTTT. Translated, it gives CASSLNTGQPQHF.

In this sample, this clone turned up a few times. CDR3 DNA: TGTGCCAGCAGCTTTGGACTAGCAGAGACCCAGTACTTC. Encoded protein: CASSFGLAETQYF. The chain is built from TRBV11-1 and TRBJ2-5, with 8 bases matching TRBD2. CDR1 and CDR2 from the germline V gene are SGHAT and FQDESV (reference sequence). The CDR3 sequence is 13 residues long. J lost 4 bases, V lost 3 bases, and 1 base had no gene match.

The rearrangement uses TRBV28 and TRBJ1-2, with a possible D match to TRBD1 (6 bases). The V end lost 3 bases, the J end lost 0 bases, and 8 bases lay between the germline ends. This CDR3 contains 14 residues. Germline-derived CDR1 and CDR2 are MDHEN and SYDVKM. Here the CDR3 DNA reads TGTGCCAGCAGTTTCGGACAGTCTAACTATGGCTACACCTTC. Its protein product is CASSFGQSNYGYTF.

This clone has a handful of counts. This rearrangement joins TRBV28 to TRBJ1-1, with TRBD1 matching over 8 bases. This CDR3 comprises 16 residues. The V segment lost 5 bases and the J segment 3 bases; nucleotides outside the gene matches: 11. Germline values: CDR1 MDHEN, CDR2 SYDVKM. The CDR3 sequence is CASSSGTGGLDTEAFF. The CDR3 nucleotides are TGTGCCAGCAGTAGTGGGACAGGCGGCCTGGACACTGAAGCTTTCTTT.

This clone was detected a few times. V gene TRBV11-3 combines with J gene TRBJ2-1, with D perhaps matching TRBD1 (6 bases). Germline CDR1 reads SGHNT; CDR2 reads YENEEA. The ends were cut back, 3 bases at V and 4 bases at J, with 7 bases in the middle. The CDR3 runs to 13 residues. CDR3 bases: TGTGCCAGCAGCTTGGACAGATACAATGAGCAGTTCTTC. Amino acid sequence: CASSLDRYNEQFF.

This clone has a handful of counts. CDR3 protein: CATSRDQNTEAFF. CDR3 nucleotides: TGTGCCACCAGCAGAGATCAGAACACTGAAGCTTTCTTT. J is TRBJ1-1 and V is TRBV15; D unclear. CDR3 length: 13 amino acids. Germline values: CDR1 LNHNV, CDR2 YYDKDF (reference sequence). The V gene lost 0 bases and the J gene lost 1 base, with 3 bases spanning the gap. Variable domain in full (rest from reference TRBV15 and TRBJ1-1): DAMVIQNPRYQVTQFGKPVTLSCSQTLNHNVMYWYQQKSSQAPKLLFHYYDKDFNNEADTPDNFQSRRPNTSFCFLDIRSPGLGDTAMYLCATSRDQNTEAFFGQGTRLTVV.

In this sample, this clone turned up a few times. The J gene is TRBJ1-1, the V gene TRBV5-1; D may be TRBD1 (6 bases). The CDR3 runs 16 residues. CDR1 is SGHRS and CDR2 is YFSETQ in the germline V gene. V gave up 0 bases and J gave up 3 bases, with 15 bases separating them. This CDR3 is CASSLEGRGMDTEAFF. For the CDR3, the DNA is TGCGCCAGCAGCTTGGAAGGCAGGGGCATGGACACTGAAGCTTTCTTT.

The chain is built from TRBV9 and TRBJ1-5, with D unclear. CDR3 length equals 12 residues. The germline V gene encodes CDR1 SGDLS and CDR2 YYNGEE. Trimming removed 7 bases from V and 5 bases from J, with 10 bases in between. The CDR3 DNA reads as TGTGCCAGCGGAGGACGAGATCAGCCCCAGCATTTT. As protein: CASGGRDQPQHF. Looking up the rest from reference TRBV9 and TRBJ1-5 gives the full variable domain: DSGVTQTPKHLITATGQRVTLRCSPRSGDLSVYWYQQSLDQGLQFLIQYYNGEERAKGNILERFSAQQFPDLHSELNLSSLELGDSALYFCASGGRDQPQHFGDGTRLSIL.

This clone was recorded a few times. The chain is built from TRBV9 and TRBJ2-3; 16 bases fit TRBD2. This CDR3 is built from 20 residues. V lost 3 bases to trimming and J lost 10 bases; unmatched junction nucleotides: 20. Germline loops: CDR1 SGDLS, CDR2 YYNGEE. CDR3 bases: TGTGCCAGCAGCGCCCTTCACGGGACTAGCGGGAGGGCCGCTTCCCGATCGCAGTATTTT. Protein sequence: CASSALHGTSGRAASRSQYF.